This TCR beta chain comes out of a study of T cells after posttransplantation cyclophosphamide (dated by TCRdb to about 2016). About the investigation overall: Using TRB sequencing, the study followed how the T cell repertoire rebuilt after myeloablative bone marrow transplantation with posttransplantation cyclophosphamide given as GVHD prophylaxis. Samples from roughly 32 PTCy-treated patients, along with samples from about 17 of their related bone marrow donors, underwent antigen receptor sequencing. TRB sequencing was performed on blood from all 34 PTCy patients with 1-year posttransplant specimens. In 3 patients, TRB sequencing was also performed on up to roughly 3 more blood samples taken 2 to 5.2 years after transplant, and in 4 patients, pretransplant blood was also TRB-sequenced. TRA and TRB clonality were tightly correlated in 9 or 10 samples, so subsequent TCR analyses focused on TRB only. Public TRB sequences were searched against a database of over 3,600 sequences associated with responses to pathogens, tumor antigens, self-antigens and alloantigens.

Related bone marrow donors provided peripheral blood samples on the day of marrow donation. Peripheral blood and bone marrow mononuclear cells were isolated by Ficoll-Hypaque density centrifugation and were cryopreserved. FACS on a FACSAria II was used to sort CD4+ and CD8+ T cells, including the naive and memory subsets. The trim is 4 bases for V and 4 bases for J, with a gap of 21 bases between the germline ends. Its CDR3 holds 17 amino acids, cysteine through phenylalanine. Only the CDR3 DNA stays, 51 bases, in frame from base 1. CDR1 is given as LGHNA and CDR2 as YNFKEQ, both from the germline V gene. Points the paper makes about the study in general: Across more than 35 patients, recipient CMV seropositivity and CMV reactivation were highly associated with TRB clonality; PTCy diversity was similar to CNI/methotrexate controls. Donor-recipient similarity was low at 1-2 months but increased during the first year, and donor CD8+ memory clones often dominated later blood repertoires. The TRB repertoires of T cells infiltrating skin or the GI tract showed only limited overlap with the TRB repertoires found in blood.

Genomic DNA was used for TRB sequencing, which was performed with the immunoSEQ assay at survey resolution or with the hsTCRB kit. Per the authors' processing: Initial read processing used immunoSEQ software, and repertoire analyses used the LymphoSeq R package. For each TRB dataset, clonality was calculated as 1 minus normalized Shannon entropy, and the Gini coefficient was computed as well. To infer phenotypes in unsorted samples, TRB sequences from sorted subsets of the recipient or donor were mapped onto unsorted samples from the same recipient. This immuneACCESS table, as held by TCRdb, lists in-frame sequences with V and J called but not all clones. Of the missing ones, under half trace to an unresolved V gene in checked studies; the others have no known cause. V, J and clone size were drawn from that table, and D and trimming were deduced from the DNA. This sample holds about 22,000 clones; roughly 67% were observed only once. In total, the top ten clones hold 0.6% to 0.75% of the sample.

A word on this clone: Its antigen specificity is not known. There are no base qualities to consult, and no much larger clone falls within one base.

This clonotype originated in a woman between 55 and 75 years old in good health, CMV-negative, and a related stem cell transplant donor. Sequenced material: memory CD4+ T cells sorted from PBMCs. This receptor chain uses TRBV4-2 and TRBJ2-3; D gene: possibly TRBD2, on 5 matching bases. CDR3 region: CASSLNLPGSSSDTQYF. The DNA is TGTGCCAGCAGCCTTAACTTACCGGGGAGCAGTTCAGATACGCAGTATTTT.